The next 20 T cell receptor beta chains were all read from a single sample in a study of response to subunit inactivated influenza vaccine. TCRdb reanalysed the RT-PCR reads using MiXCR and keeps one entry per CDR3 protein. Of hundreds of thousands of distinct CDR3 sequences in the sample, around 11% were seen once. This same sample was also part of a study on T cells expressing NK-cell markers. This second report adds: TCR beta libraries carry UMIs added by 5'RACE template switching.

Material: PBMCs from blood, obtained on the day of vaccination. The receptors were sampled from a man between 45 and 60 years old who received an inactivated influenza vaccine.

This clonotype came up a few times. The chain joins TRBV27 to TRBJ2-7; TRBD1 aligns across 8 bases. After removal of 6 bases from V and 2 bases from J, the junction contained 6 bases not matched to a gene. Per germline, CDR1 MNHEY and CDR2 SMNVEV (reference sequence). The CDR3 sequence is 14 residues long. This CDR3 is CASRRTGLTYEQYF. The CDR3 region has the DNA TGTGCCAGCAGGCGGACAGGGCTCACCTACGAGCAGTACTTC.

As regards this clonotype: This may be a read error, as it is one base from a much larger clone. The CDR3: CASGLVYEQFF. The CDR3 nucleotides read TGTGCCAGCGGCCTAGTCTATGAGCAGTTCTTC. The gene calls are TRBV3-1 and TRBJ2-1; D is unresolved. Trimming pared 8 bases from V and 8 bases from J, leaving 10 bases between. CDR3 length equals 11 residues. The germline V gene encodes CDR1 LGHDT and CDR2 YNNKEL (reference sequence).

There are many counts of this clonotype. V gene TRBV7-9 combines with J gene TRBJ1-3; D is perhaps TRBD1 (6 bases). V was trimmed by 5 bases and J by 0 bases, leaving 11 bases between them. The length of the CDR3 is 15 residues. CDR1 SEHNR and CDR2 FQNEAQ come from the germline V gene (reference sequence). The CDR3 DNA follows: TGTGCCAGCAGCATAACAGGGAGCTCTGGAAACACCATATATTTT. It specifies CASSITGSSGNTIYF.

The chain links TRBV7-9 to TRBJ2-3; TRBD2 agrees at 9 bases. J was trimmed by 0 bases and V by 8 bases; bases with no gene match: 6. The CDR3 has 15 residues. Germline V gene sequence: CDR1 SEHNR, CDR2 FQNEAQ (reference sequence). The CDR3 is CASGRLAESTDTQYF. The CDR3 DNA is TGTGCCAGCGGGAGACTAGCGGAGAGCACAGATACGCAGTATTTT.

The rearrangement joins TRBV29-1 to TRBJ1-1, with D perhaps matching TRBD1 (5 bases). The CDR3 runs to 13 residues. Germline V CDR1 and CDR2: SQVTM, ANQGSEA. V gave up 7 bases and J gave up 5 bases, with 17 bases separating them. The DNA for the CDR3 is TGCAGCGCACAGCCAGGGTCCGAGACTGAAGCTTTCTTT. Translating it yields CSAQPGSETEAFF.

CDR3 nucleotides: TGTGCCAGCAGTGAAGCCTCGACCTGGCCGGGAACAGATACGCAGTATTTT. Protein: CASSEASTWPGTDTQYF. The chain combines TRBV2 with TRBJ2-3, with a weak D call TRBD2 (5 bases). V dropped 0 bases and J dropped 3 bases, with 16 bases sitting between them. The germline CDR1 and CDR2 sequences are SNHLY and FYNNEI. This CDR3 has 17 residues.

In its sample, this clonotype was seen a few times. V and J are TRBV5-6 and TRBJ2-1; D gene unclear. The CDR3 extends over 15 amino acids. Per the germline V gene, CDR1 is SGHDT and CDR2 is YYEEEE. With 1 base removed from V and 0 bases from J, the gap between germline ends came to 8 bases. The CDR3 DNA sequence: TGTGCCAGCAGCTTGCGATGGCACTCCTACAATGAGCAGTTCTTC. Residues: CASSLRWHSYNEQFF.

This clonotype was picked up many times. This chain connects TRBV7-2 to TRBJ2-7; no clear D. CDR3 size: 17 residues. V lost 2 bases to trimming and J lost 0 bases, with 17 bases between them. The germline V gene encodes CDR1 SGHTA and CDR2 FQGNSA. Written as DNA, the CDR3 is TGTGCCAGCAGCTTATCGGCCAGGCCATATAGCTCCTACGAGCAGTACTTC. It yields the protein CASSLSARPYSSYEQYF.

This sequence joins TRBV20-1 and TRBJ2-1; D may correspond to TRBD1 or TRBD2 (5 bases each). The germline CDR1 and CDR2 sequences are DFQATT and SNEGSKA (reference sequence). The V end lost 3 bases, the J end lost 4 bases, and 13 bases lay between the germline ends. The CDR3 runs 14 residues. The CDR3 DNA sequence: TGCAGTGCTAGGGGTGGGGGTCCTTACAATGAGCAGTTCTTC. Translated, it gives CSARGGGPYNEQFF.

The CDR3 sequence is CSARGGAGGGETQYF. DNA for the CDR3: TGCAGTGCTAGAGGCGGGGCAGGGGGAGGTGAGACCCAGTACTTC. The rearrangement links TRBV20-1 to TRBJ2-5; weak D call: TRBD1 (7 bases). This CDR3 contains 15 residues. Germline lookup yields CDR1 DFQATT and CDR2 SNEGSKA (reference sequence). Trimming removed 1 base from V and 5 bases from J, with 17 bases in between.

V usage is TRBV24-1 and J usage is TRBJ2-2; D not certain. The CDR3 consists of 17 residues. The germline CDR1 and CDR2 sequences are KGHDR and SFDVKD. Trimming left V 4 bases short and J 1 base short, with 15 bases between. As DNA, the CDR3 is TGTGCCACCAGTGACTTCCAGGTTAGCAAGAACACCGGGGAGCTGTTTTTT. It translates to CATSDFQVSKNTGELFF.

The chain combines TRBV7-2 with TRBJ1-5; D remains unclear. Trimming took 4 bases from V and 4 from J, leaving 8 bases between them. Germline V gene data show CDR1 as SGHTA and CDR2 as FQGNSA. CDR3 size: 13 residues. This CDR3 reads CASSSDLNQPQHF. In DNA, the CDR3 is TGTGCCAGCAGCTCAGACCTGAATCAGCCCCAGCATTTT.

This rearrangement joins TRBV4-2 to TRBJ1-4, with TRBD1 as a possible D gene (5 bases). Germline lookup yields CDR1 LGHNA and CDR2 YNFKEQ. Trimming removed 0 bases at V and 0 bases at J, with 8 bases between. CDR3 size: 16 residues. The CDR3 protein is CASSQEGTSTNEKLFF. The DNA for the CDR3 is TGTGCCAGCAGCCAAGAAGGGACCTCAACTAATGAAAAACTGTTTTTT.

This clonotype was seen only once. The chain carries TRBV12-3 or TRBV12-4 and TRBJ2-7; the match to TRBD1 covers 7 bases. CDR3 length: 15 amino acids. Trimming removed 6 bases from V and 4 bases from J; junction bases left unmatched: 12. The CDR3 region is CASSPTGLKWYEQYF. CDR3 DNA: TGTGCCAGCAGCCCGACAGGGTTGAAATGGTACGAGCAGTACTTC.

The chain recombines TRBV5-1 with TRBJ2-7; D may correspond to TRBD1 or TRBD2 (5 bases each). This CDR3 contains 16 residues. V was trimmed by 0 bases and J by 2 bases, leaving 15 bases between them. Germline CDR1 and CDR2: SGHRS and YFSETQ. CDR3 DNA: TGCGCCAGCAGCTTGGTCCCCGGGACCGACCCCTACGAGCAGTACTTC. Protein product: CASSLVPGTDPYEQYF. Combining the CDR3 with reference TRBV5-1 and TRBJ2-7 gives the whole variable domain KAGVTQTPRYLIKTRGQQVTLSCSPISGHRSVSWYQQTPGQGLQFLFEYFSETQRNKGNFPGRFSGRQFSNSRSEMNVSTLELGDSALYLCASSLVPGTDPYEQYFGPGTRLTVT.

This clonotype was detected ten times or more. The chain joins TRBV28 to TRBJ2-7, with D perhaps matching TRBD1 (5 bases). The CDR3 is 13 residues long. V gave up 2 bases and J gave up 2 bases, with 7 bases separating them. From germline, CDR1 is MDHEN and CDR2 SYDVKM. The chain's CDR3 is CASSLATAYEQYF. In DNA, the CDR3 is TGTGCCAGCAGTTTAGCGACAGCCTACGAGCAGTACTTC.

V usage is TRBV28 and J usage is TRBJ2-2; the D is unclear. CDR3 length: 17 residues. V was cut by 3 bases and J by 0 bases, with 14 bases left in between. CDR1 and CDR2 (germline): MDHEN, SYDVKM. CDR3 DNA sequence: TGTGCCAGCAGTTTCCCCCCCAGATTAACGAACACCGGGGAGCTGTTTTTT. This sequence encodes CASSFPPRLTNTGELFF.

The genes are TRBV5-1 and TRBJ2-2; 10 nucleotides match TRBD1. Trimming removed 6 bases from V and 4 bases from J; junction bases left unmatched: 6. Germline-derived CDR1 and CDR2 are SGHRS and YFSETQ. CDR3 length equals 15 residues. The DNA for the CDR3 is TGCGCCAGCAAGGTTTGGGACAGGGGCACCGGGGAGCTGTTTTTT. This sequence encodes CASKVWDRGTGELFF.

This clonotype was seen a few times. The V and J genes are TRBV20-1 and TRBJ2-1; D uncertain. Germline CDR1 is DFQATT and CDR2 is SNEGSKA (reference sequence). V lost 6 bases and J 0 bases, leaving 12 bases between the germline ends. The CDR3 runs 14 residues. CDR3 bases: TGCAGTGCCCAAGTCACGACCTCCTACAATGAGCAGTTCTTC. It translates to CSAQVTTSYNEQFF.

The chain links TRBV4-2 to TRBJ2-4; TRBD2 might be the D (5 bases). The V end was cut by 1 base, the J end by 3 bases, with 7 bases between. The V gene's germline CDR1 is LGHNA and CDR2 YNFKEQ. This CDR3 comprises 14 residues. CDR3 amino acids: CASSQAAGKNIQYF. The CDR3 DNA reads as TGTGCCAGCAGCCAAGCGGCGGGCAAAAACATTCAGTACTTC.